This TCR beta chain was documented in a study of T cells in Graves' hyperthyroidism and ophthalmopathy. Turning to the study itself: Before treatment of any kind, peripheral blood was taken at initial diagnosis.

V lost 11 bases, J lost 4 bases, and 7 bases stayed unmatched. Germline loops: CDR1 KGHSH, CDR2 LQKENI. The CDR3 contains 14 residues. With a duration under 2 months, the hyperthyroidism was newly diagnosed in patients aged 18 to 65. There were TCR beta CDR3 regions amplified from RNA transcripts. Using the HTBI primer set, a first-round RT-PCR was run on the TCR CDR3. A single record per CDR3 protein comes from TCRdb applying MiXCR to the multiplex PCR reads. The repertoire holds some 420,000 distinct CDR3 sequences, with about 13% as singletons. The chain employs TRBV18 and TRBJ2-1, with 11 bases matching TRBD2. Material: blood. The sequence was obtained from a woman aged 18-29 years with Graves' hyperthyroidism. The CDR3 coding sequence is TGTGCCCGTAGCGGGAGGGCCGAGTACAATGAGCAGTTCTTC. Its protein product is CARSGRAEYNEQFF. Full variable domain (outside the CDR3, taken from reference TRBV18 and TRBJ2-1): NAGVMQNPRHLVRRRGQEARLRCSPMKGHSHVYWYRQLPEEGLKFMVYLQKENIIDESGMPKERFSAEFPKEGPSILRIQQVVRGDSAAYFCARSGRAEYNEQFFGPGTRLTVL.